This T cell receptor (beta chain) originates from a study of T cell repertoires in cytomegalovirus infection. Overall study context: Matching HLA type, along with CMV infection, was indicated by public TCR beta signatures.

A single record per CDR3 protein comes from TCRdb applying MiXCR to the reads. Seen here are 200,000 to 300,000 distinct CDR3 sequences, roughly an eighth observed once, and the top ten hold 1.5% to 2%. This clonotype was counted many times. The germline gives CDR1 MNHEY, CDR2 SVGEGT. There are 11 residues in the CDR3. The germline V and J ends were trimmed by 10 bases and 2 bases, with 8 bases remaining between them. The specimen was PBMCs. The TCR comes from a human donor in good health (CMV status not recorded). Some clones in this sample may be carry-over from other donors' samples. The chain uses TRBV6-2 or TRBV6-3 and TRBJ1-1; D not resolved. The CDR3 DNA is TGTGCCACCAACCGTAACACTGAAGCTTTCTTT. Translation gives CATNRNTEAFF.